A selection of T cell receptor beta chains follows, all from one sample in a study of glioma-infiltrating T cells. Using its own MiXCR run on the multiplex PCR reads, TCRdb lists one record per CDR3 protein. The data show approximately 100,000 distinct CDR3 sequences, 25% to 30% seen once. Sequences were obtained from glioma tissue, nonneoplastic brain tissue, or PBMCs (not recorded which). Every receptor here comes from a human donor with low-grade glioma or glioblastoma, undergoing nonglioma brain surgery, or in good health (not recorded which). Each CDR3 is given with its conserved first and last residue. Fields, in order: V gene, J gene, CDR3 protein.

V gene: TRBV18
J gene: TRBJ2-1
CDR3 protein: CASSLPRDLYYNEQFF

V gene: TRBV20-1
J gene: TRBJ2-1
CDR3 protein: CSARQGNYNEQFF

V gene: TRBV20-1
J gene: TRBJ2-5
CDR3 protein: CSASNPQGAGETQYF

V gene: TRBV15
J gene: TRBJ2-3
CDR3 protein: CATSIRHTDTQYF

V gene: TRBV19
J gene: TRBJ1-5
CDR3 protein: CAPFRYGNQPQHF

V gene: TRBV27
J gene: TRBJ1-1
CDR3 protein: CASRSYGGETEAFF

V gene: TRBV20-1
J gene: TRBJ1-6
CDR3 protein: CSARDEPGQGSNSPLHF

V gene: TRBV7-3
J gene: TRBJ2-5
CDR3 protein: CASSLGLETQYF

V gene: TRBV28
J gene: TRBJ2-7
CDR3 protein: CASSFGGRGERYF

V gene: TRBV5-5
J gene: TRBJ1-6
CDR3 protein: CASSLGQGYNSPLHF

V gene: TRBV6-1
J gene: TRBJ2-7
CDR3 protein: CASSSPGKGEQYF

V gene: TRBV29-1
J gene: TRBJ2-5
CDR3 protein: CSAPPVDGAQETQYF

V gene: TRBV5-1
J gene: TRBJ1-2
CDR3 protein: CASSLGGENYGYTF

V gene: TRBV4-1
J gene: TRBJ2-1
CDR3 protein: CASSQAGRASGRNEQFF

V gene: TRBV10-3
J gene: TRBJ2-1
CDR3 protein: CAIYGGVGNEQFF

V gene: TRBV6-6
J gene: TRBJ2-3
CDR3 protein: CASSYRRKLAGFTDTQYF

V gene: TRBV11-2
J gene: TRBJ2-3
CDR3 protein: CASRRGGTDTQYF

V gene: TRBV12-3/TRBV12-4
J gene: TRBJ2-5
CDR3 protein: CASSLILEAQYF

V gene: TRBV7-9
J gene: TRBJ1-1
CDR3 protein: CASTIRESVGTEAFF

V gene: TRBV7-8
J gene: TRBJ1-5
CDR3 protein: CASSLAGSGNQPQHF

V gene: TRBV29-1
J gene: TRBJ1-1
CDR3 protein: CSVERIEDTEAFF

V gene: TRBV4-3
J gene: TRBJ1-1
CDR3 protein: CASRVDRGAEAFF

V gene: TRBV20-1
J gene: TRBJ2-2
CDR3 protein: CSASPKQVTGELFF

V gene: TRBV6-1
J gene: TRBJ1-5
CDR3 protein: CASSESGGRNQPQHF